The entry that follows covers one T cell receptor (beta chain) sequence. The CDR3 extends over 16 amino acids. Trimming at V came to 8 bases and at J to 3 bases, leaving 13 bases not matched to a gene. Germline CDR1 and CDR2: MNHNS and SASEGT. Arm-PCR of CDR3 regions with iRepertoire HTBI primers generated TCR beta libraries. MiXCR, run by TCRdb on the multiplex PCR reads, gives a single entry per CDR3 protein. The table shows approximately 400,000 distinct CDR3 sequences, with around 14% occurring only once. This entry belongs to a study of regulatory T cells in long-lasting Graves disease. Time point described: newly diagnosed GD, antithyroid drugs for less than 3 months. Construction of the TCR library relied on RNA isolated from PBMCs. This sample also appeared in a second study, on T cells in Graves' hyperthyroidism and ophthalmopathy.

This TCR derives from a woman aged 25 to 39 with Graves disease. Source: peripheral blood mononuclear cells (PBMCs), taken at new diagnosis, from a patient treated with antithyroid drugs. V usage is TRBV6-1 and J usage is TRBJ2-3, with 8 bases matching TRBD1. CDR3 protein: CASGPYTGGWTDTQYF. CDR3 coding DNA: TGTGCCAGCGGTCCATACACAGGGGGTTGGACAGATACGCAGTATTTT.